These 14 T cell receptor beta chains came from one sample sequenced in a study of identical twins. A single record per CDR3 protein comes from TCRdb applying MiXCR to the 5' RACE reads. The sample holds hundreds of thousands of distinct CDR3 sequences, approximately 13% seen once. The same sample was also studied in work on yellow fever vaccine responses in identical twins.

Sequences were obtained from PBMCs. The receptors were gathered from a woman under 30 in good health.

This chain's CDR3 is CASSGDLAGASTDTQYF. The CDR3 DNA reads TGCGCCAGCAGTGGGGATCTAGCGGGGGCTAGCACAGATACGCAGTATTTT. The chain recombines TRBV10-1 with TRBJ2-3; 10 bases match TRBD2. There are 17 residues in the CDR3. The V gene end was trimmed by 4 bases and the J gene end by 0 bases; junction bases not matched to a gene: 7. Per the germline V gene, CDR1 is WNHNN and CDR2 is SYGVQD (reference sequence).

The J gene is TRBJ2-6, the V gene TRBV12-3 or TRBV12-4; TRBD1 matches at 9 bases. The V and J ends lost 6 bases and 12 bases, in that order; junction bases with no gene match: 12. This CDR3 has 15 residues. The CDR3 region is CASSPETGGYGVLTF. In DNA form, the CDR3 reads TGTGCCAGCAGCCCAGAAACAGGGGGCTATGGCGTCCTGACTTTC.

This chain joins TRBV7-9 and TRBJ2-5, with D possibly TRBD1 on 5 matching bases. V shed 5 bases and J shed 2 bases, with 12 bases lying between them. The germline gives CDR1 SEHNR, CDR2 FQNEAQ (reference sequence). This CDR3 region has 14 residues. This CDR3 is CASSKRTPQETQYF. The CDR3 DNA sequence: TGTGCCAGCAGCAAACGGACACCACAAGAGACCCAGTACTTC.

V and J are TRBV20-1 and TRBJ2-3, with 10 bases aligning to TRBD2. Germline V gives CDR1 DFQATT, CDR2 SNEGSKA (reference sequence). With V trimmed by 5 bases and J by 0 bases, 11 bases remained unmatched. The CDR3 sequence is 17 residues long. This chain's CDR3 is CSAPLLWTSGSTDTQYF. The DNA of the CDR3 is TGCAGTGCTCCGCTGCTATGGACTAGCGGTAGCACAGATACGCAGTATTTT.

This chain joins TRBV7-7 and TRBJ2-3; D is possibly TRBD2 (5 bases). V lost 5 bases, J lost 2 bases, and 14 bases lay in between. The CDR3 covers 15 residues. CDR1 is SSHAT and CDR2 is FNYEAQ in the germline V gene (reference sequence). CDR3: CASSLRTDPTDTQYF. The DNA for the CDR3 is TGTGCCAGCAGCCTTCGGACTGATCCCACAGATACGCAGTATTTT.

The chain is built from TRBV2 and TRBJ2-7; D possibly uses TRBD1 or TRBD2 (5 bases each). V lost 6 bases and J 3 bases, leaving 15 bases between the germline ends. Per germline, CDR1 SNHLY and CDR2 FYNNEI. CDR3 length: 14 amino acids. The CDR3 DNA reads TGTGCCAGCAGGCGACCGGGACGGAGCTACGAGCAGTACTTC. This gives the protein CASRRPGRSYEQYF.

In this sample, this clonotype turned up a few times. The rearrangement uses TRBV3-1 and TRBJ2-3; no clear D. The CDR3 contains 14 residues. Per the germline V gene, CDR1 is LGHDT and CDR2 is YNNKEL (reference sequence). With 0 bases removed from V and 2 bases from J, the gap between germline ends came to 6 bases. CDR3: CASSQETITDTQYF. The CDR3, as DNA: TGTGCCAGCAGCCAAGAGACGATCACAGATACGCAGTATTTT.

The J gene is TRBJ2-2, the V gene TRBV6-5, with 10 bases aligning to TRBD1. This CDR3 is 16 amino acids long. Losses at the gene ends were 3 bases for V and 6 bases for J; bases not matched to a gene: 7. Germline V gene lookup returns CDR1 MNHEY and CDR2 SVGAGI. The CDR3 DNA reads TGTGCCAGCAGTTATGAGACAGGGGGCAGAGCCGGGGAGCTGTTTTTT. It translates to CASSYETGGRAGELFF.

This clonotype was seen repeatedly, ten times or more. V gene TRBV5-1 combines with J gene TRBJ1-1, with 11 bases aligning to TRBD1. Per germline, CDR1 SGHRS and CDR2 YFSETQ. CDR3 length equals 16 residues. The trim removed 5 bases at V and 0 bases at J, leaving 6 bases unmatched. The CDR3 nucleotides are TGCGCCAGCAGTTCCGGGACAGGGGGATTGAACACTGAAGCTTTCTTT. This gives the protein CASSSGTGGLNTEAFF.

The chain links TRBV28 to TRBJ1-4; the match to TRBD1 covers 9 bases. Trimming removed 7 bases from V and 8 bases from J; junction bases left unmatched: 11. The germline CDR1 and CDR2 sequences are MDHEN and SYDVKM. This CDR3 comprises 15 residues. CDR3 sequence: CASTNNRGRREKLFF. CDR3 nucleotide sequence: TGTGCCAGCACCAACAACAGGGGGCGTCGGGAAAAACTGTTTTTT. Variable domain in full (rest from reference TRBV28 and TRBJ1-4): DVKVTQSSRYLVKRTGEKVFLECVQDMDHENMFWYRQDPGLGLRLIYFSYDVKMKEKGDIPEGYSVSREKKERFSLILESASTNQTSMYLCASTNNRGRREKLFFGSGTQLSVL.

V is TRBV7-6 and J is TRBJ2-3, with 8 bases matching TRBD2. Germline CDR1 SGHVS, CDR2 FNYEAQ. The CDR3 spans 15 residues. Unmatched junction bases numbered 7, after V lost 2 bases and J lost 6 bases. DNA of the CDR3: TGTGCCAGCAGCTTAACGGGAGGGACGAGGGATACGCAGTATTTT. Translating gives CASSLTGGTRDTQYF.

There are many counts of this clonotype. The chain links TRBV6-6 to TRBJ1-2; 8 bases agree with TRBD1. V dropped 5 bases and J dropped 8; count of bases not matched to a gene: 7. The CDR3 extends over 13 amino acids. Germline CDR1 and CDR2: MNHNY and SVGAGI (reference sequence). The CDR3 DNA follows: TGTGCCAGCAGTCACCCAGGGGGCCGGGGCTACACCTTC. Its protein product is CASSHPGGRGYTF.

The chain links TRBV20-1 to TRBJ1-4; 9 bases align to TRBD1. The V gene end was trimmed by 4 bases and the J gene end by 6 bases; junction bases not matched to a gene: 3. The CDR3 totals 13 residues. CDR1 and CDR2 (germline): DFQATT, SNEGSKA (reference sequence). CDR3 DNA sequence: TGCAGTGCTAAGGGACAGGGTGATGAAAAACTGTTTTTT. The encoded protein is CSAKGQGDEKLFF.

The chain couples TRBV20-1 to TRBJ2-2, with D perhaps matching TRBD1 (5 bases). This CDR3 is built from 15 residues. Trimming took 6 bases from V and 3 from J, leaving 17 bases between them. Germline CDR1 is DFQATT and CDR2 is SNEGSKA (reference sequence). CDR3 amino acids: CSANPAGPDTGELFF. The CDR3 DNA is TGCAGTGCCAACCCGGCAGGGCCGGACACCGGGGAGCTGTTTTTT.